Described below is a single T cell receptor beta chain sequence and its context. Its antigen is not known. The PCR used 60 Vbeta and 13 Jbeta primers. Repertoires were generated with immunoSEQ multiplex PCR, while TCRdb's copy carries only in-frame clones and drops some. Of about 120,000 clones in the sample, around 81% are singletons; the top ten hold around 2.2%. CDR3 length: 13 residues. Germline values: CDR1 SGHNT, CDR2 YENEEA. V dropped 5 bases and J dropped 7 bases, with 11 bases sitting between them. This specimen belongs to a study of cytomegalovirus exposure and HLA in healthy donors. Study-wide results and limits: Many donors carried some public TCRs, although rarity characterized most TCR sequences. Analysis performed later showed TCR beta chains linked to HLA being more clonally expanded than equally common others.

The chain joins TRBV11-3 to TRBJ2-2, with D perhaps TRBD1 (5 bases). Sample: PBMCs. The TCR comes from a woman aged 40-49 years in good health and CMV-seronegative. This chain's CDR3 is CASSSRVGGELFF. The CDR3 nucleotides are TGTGCCAGCAGCAGCAGGGTCGGCGGGGAGCTGTTTTTT.